These 24 T cell receptor beta chains were all obtained from the same sample, sequenced in a study of blood T cell repertoires in COVID-19. Here immunoSEQ multiplex PCR was the method, and the copy in TCRdb shows in-frame clones only, minus some. The repertoire holds approximately 200,000 clones, with approximately 83% as singletons. Sequencing was performed on peripheral blood. The receptors originated from a man between 60 and 75 years old with acute or convalescent COVID-19.

The rearrangement links TRBV5-1 to TRBJ1-4; 7 positions match TRBD1. After removal of 4 bases from V and 1 base from J, the junction contained 7 bases not matched to a gene. The CDR3 is made up of 16 amino acids. Per the germline V gene, CDR1 is SGHRS and CDR2 is YFSETQ. The CDR3 bases are TGCGCCAGCAGCCCTTTACGACAGGGAACTAATGAAAAACTGTTTTTT. It yields the protein CASSPLRQGTNEKLFF.

The chain combines TRBV7-2 with TRBJ1-1, with TRBD1 matching 7 bases. Germline V gene data show CDR1 as SGHTA and CDR2 as FQGNSA. The CDR3 runs 16 residues. V trimming: 3 bases; J trimming: 3 bases; junction bases outside the gene matches: 10. DNA of the CDR3: TGTGCCAGCAGCTTCCCCAGACAGGGTGTGGACACTGAAGCTTTCTTT. It yields the protein CASSFPRQGVDTEAFF.

The J gene is TRBJ2-7, the V gene TRBV29-1; TRBD2 matches at 12 bases. The V gene end was trimmed by 4 bases and the J gene end by 2 bases; junction bases not matched to a gene: 0. CDR1 and CDR2 from the germline V gene are SQVTM and ANQGSEA. The CDR3 sequence is 13 residues long. The CDR3 coding sequence is TGCAGCGTTGGACTAGCGGGAGCCTACGAGCAGTACTTC. Encoded protein: CSVGLAGAYEQYF.

The chain has TRBV5-1 and TRBJ2-3; 8 nucleotides align to TRBD2. Germline CDR1 SGHRS, CDR2 YFSETQ. This CDR3 is 14 amino acids long. Trimming took 6 bases from V and 2 from J; bases not matched to a gene: 5. The CDR3 is CASNLAGTTDTQYF. The DNA for the CDR3 is TGCGCCAGCAACTTAGCGGGGACCACAGATACGCAGTATTTT.

This chain joins TRBV7-3 and TRBJ2-7, with 11 bases aligning to TRBD2. Trimming at V came to 5 bases and at J to 3 bases, leaving 6 bases not matched to a gene. Germline V gives CDR1 SGHTA, CDR2 FQGTGA. The CDR3 totals 15 residues. The CDR3 spells CASSPLAGGSYEQYF. The DNA of the CDR3 is TGTGCCAGCAGCCCGCTAGCGGGAGGTAGCTACGAGCAGTACTTC.

The chain uses TRBV19 and TRBJ1-5; possible D gene TRBD1, 6 bases. CDR3 length equals 14 residues. The germline V gene has CDR1 LNHDA and CDR2 SQIVND (reference sequence). With 10 bases removed from V and 3 bases from J, the gap between germline ends came to 16 bases. Here the CDR3 DNA reads TGTGCCACCGGCAGGGGAATTAACAATCAGCCCCAGCATTTT. Protein: CATGRGINNQPQHF.

V and J are TRBV5-8 and TRBJ2-2, with D perhaps TRBD2 (5 bases). Trimming cost V 0 bases and J 3 bases, with 12 bases left between them. The V gene's germline CDR1 is SGHTS and CDR2 YDEGEE. There are 16 residues in the CDR3. As DNA, the CDR3 is TGTGCCAGCAGCTTGGGCAGCGGACCCTACACCGGGGAGCTGTTTTTT. Encoded protein: CASSLGSGPYTGELFF.

The CDR3 nucleotides read TGTGCCAGTAGTATGAAGACTAGCGGAACCTACGAGCAGTACTTC. Its protein product is CASSMKTSGTYEQYF. V is TRBV19 and J is TRBJ2-7; TRBD2 agrees at 9 bases. V lost 3 bases, J lost 2 bases, and 5 bases stayed unmatched. Germline V CDR1 and CDR2: LNHDA, SQIVND (reference sequence). CDR3 size: 15 residues.

The rearrangement links TRBV28 to TRBJ2-1; maybe TRBD2 (5 bases). The CDR3 contains 17 residues. Trimming shortened V by 5 bases and J by 0 bases, and 17 bases separated the two germline ends. Germline V CDR1 and CDR2: MDHEN, SYDVKM. The DNA for the CDR3 is TGTGCCAGCAGTCCATATTCGGGGTTCCGCTCCTACAATGAGCAGTTCTTC. This sequence encodes CASSPYSGFRSYNEQFF.

This chain joins TRBV19 and TRBJ2-5; D is perhaps TRBD2 (6 bases). The CDR3 has 14 residues. V dropped 6 bases and J dropped 5 bases, with 16 bases sitting between them. Germline V CDR1 and CDR2: LNHDA, SQIVND (reference sequence). The CDR3, as DNA: TGTGCCAGTAGCTTTGGGGGGTTGGTGGAGACCCAGTACTTC. This codes for CASSFGGLVETQYF.

This clone was seen a single time. The chain recombines TRBV5-1 with TRBJ1-4, with D unresolved. Germline-derived CDR1 and CDR2 are SGHRS and YFSETQ. The V end was cut by 1 base, the J end by 5 bases, with 6 bases between. CDR3 size: 13 residues. The CDR3 region is CASSLSENEKLFF. The CDR3 DNA reads as TGCGCCAGCAGCTTGTCGGAGAATGAAAAACTGTTTTTT.

This chain uses TRBV3-1 (or the pseudogene TRBV3-2) with TRBJ2-3, with TRBD2 matching over 15 bases. Germline values: CDR1 LGHDT, CDR2 YNNKEL (reference sequence). V lost 2 bases to trimming and J lost 3 bases; unmatched junction nucleotides: 3. This CDR3 is 17 amino acids long. CDR3: CASSQRTSGRGTDTQYF. Here the CDR3 DNA reads TGTGCCAGCAGCCAACGGACTAGCGGGAGGGGGACAGATACGCAGTATTTT.

In nucleotides, the CDR3 is TGTGCCACCAGCAGAGATGACATATTGGCAAATGAAAAACTGTTTTTT. As protein: CATSRDDILANEKLFF. V usage is TRBV15 and J usage is TRBJ1-4, with no clear D. Deletions cut 0 bases from V and 5 bases from J, with 13 bases between. The CDR3 totals 16 residues. The germline CDR1 and CDR2 sequences are LNHNV and YYDKDF (reference sequence).

The chain employs TRBV5-1 and TRBJ2-7; TRBD2 matches at 8 bases. CDR1 SGHRS and CDR2 YFSETQ come from the germline V gene. V lost 4 bases, J lost 5 bases, and 11 bases stayed unmatched. The CDR3 has 15 amino acids. Written as DNA, the CDR3 is TGCGCCAGCAGCAAGAAAGCGGGAGTATTAGACGAGCAGTACTTC. Translated: CASSKKAGVLDEQYF.

The rearrangement joins TRBV28 to TRBJ1-2; the match to TRBD1 covers 12 bases. Germline V gives CDR1 MDHEN, CDR2 SYDVKM. CDR3 length: 16 amino acids. V trimming: 4 bases; J trimming: 9 bases; junction bases outside the gene matches: 12. This CDR3 reads CASSSSGTGGLLRYTF. In nucleotides, the CDR3 is TGTGCCAGCAGTTCATCCGGGACAGGGGGCCTCCTGCGCTACACCTTC.

J is TRBJ1-2 and V is TRBV27; no clear D. Trimming pared 3 bases from V and 7 bases from J, leaving 15 bases between. This CDR3 has 14 residues. Per germline, CDR1 MNHEY and CDR2 SMNVEV (reference sequence). The CDR3 region is CASSFLGRSSGYTF. The CDR3 nucleotides read TGTGCCAGCAGTTTCCTGGGCCGATCCAGTGGCTACACCTTC.

The rearrangement joins TRBV5-1 to TRBJ2-2, with TRBD1 identical over 7 bases. Germline V gives CDR1 SGHRS, CDR2 YFSETQ. There are 15 residues in the CDR3. V was clipped by 4 bases and J by 4 bases; unmatched bases: 7. The CDR3 sequence: CASSLGGAGTGELFF. In DNA form, the CDR3 reads TGCGCCAGCAGCCTAGGGGGCGCGGGCACCGGGGAGCTGTTTTTT.

The rearrangement joins TRBV6-5 to TRBJ2-5; possible D gene TRBD2, 6 bases. Germline loops: CDR1 MNHEY, CDR2 SVGAGI. This CDR3 spans 13 amino acids. The V gene lost 10 bases and the J gene lost 7 bases, with 19 bases spanning the gap. The CDR3 loop is CATWGDLFGTQYF. CDR3 DNA sequence: TGTGCCACCTGGGGGGACTTGTTTGGGACCCAGTACTTC.

About this clone: Other nucleotide sequences in the sample specify the same CDR3. The chain recombines TRBV5-1 with TRBJ2-2, with 10 bases matching TRBD2. V lost 5 bases, J lost 2 bases, and 6 bases stayed unmatched. The germline CDR1 and CDR2 sequences are SGHRS and YFSETQ. The CDR3 is 16 amino acids. The CDR3, as DNA: TGCGCCAGCAGTTCCGGACTAGCGGTAAACACCGGGGAGCTGTTTTTT. It encodes CASSSGLAVNTGELFF.

The rearrangement joins TRBV28 to TRBJ2-2; D possibly corresponds to TRBD1 (6 bases). CDR1 MDHEN and CDR2 SYDVKM come from the germline V gene. Trimming took off 6 bases at V and 6 bases at J, with 14 bases between the two ends. CDR3 length: 14 amino acids. CDR3 nucleotide sequence: TGTGCCAGCAGCCCCCCAGGGGCGTCCGGGGAGCTGTTTTTT. As protein: CASSPPGASGELFF.

This clone was seen repeatedly, ten times or more. The chain has TRBV14 and TRBJ1-3; 7 bases are a match to TRBD1. This CDR3 region has 15 residues. The junction had 8 bases not matched to a gene; V was cut back by 4 bases and J by 5 bases. Germline V CDR1 and CDR2: SGHDN, FVKESK. CDR3: CASSRGQARRNTIYF. CDR3 sequence (DNA): TGTGCCAGCAGCCGAGGACAGGCCCGAAGAAACACCATATATTTT.

This clone was recorded a few times. The chain recombines TRBV19 with TRBJ1-1; D gene ambiguous. Germline values: CDR1 LNHDA, CDR2 SQIVND (reference sequence). V was pared by 3 bases and J by 5 bases, with 16 bases between. The CDR3 has 15 residues. DNA for the CDR3: TGTGCCAGTAGTATCGGTACCCGATTGGAGACTGAAGCTTTCTTT. Its protein is CASSIGTRLETEAFF.

The chain joins TRBV19 to TRBJ1-4; 10 nucleotides align to TRBD1. The V gene's germline CDR1 is LNHDA and CDR2 SQIVND (reference sequence). Trimming at V came to 6 bases and at J to 8 bases, leaving 6 bases not matched to a gene. The CDR3 sequence is 14 residues long. CDR3 in DNA: TGTGCCAGTAGACCGGACAGGGGGAAGGAAAAACTGTTTTTT. Amino acid sequence: CASRPDRGKEKLFF.

The chain combines TRBV5-8 with TRBJ1-1; the match to TRBD1 covers 7 bases. The CDR3 covers 14 residues. Per germline, CDR1 SGHTS and CDR2 YDEGEE. V lost 2 bases to trimming and J lost 3 bases; unmatched junction nucleotides: 4. DNA of the CDR3: TGTGCCAGCAGCTTAGGGACAGATTACACTGAAGCTTTCTTT. Translated: CASSLGTDYTEAFF. The variable domain in full, completed from reference TRBV5-8 and TRBJ1-1, reads EAGVTQSPTHLIKTRGQQATLRCSPISGHTSVYWYQQALGLGLQFLLWYDEGEERNRGNFPPRFSGRQFPNYSSELNVNALELEDSALYLCASSLGTDYTEAFFGQGTRLTVV.